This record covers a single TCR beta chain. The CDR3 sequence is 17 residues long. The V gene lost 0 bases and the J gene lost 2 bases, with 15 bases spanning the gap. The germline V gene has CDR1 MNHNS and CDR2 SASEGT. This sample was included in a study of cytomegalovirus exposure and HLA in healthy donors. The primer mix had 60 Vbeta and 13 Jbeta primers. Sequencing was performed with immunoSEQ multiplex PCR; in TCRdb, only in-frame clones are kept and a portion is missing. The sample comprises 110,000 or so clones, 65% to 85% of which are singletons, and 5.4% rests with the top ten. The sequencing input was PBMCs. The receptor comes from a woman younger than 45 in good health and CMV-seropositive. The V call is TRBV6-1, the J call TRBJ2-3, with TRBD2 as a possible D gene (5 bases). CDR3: CASSEAVLATTTDTQYF. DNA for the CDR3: TGTGCCAGCAGTGAAGCGGTCCTAGCTACAACCACAGATACGCAGTATTTT.